Each of the 22 T cell receptor beta chains below was sequenced from the same sample in a study of blood T cell repertoires in COVID-19. Data came from immunoSEQ multiplex PCR; TCRdb stores just in-frame clones and leaves some out. The table includes just over 65,000 clones, 80% to 90% detected once. The sequencing sample was made of peripheral blood. These receptors were collected from a man younger than 40 with acute or convalescent COVID-19.

The chain joins TRBV5-1 to TRBJ1-6; 10 bases line up with TRBD1. CDR1 SGHRS and CDR2 YFSETQ come from the germline V gene. This CDR3 spans 15 amino acids. J gave up 6 bases and V 4 bases, and 4 bases lay outside the gene matches. This CDR3 reads CASSPRTGGNSPLHF. In nucleotides, the CDR3 is TGCGCCAGCAGCCCCCGGACAGGGGGTAATTCACCCCTCCACTTT. Combining the CDR3 with reference TRBV5-1 and TRBJ1-6 gives the whole variable domain KAGVTQTPRYLIKTRGQQVTLSCSPISGHRSVSWYQQTPGQGLQFLFEYFSETQRNKGNFPGRFSGRQFSNSRSEMNVSTLELGDSALYLCASSPRTGGNSPLHFGNGTRLTVT.

The chain carries TRBV2 and TRBJ2-5, with 7 bases fitting TRBD1. With 5 bases clipped from V and 5 bases from J, the junction kept 8 bases outside the gene matches. This CDR3 spans 14 amino acids. CDR1 is SNHLY, CDR2 FYNNEI, per germline. CDR3 sequence (DNA): TGTGCCAGCAGTTTCTTAGGGACAGCTGAGACCCAGTACTTC. Amino acid sequence: CASSFLGTAETQYF.

The V and J genes are TRBV3-1 (or the pseudogene TRBV3-2) and TRBJ1-5; D is uncertain. CDR1 and CDR2 from the germline V gene are LGHDT and YNNKEL (reference sequence). This CDR3 has 13 residues. V shed 5 bases and J shed 3 bases, with 8 bases lying between them. CDR3 nucleotide sequence: TGTGCCAGCAGCAATCGTCCCAATCAGCCCCAGCATTTT. Amino acids: CASSNRPNQPQHF.

The chain combines TRBV5-4 with TRBJ2-7; TRBD2 matches at 9 bases. Looked up from germline, CDR1 is SGHNT and CDR2 is YYREEE (reference sequence). The CDR3 totals 13 residues. Trimming removed 5 bases from V and 9 bases from J; junction bases left unmatched: 9. The CDR3 DNA reads as TGTGCCAGCAGTCGGCGGGAGGGCCGACTGCAGTACTTC. It specifies CASSRREGRLQYF.

This clone occurred a few times. The rearrangement links TRBV18 to TRBJ1-2, with unresolved D. The V gene lost 6 bases and the J gene lost 0 bases, with 11 bases spanning the gap. The CDR3 has 14 residues. Germline CDR1 reads KGHSH; CDR2 reads LQKENI. The CDR3 region has the DNA TGTGCCAGCTCTCCCGGACTGTCTAACTATGGCTACACCTTC. This sequence encodes CASSPGLSNYGYTF.

The chain joins TRBV24-1 to TRBJ2-2, with D perhaps matching TRBD1 (6 bases). The V gene's germline CDR1 is KGHDR and CDR2 SFDVKD. V gave up 9 bases and J gave up 0 bases, with 7 bases separating them. CDR3 length: 13 residues. CDR3 residues: CATGTPNTGELFF. In nucleotides, the CDR3 is TGTGCCACCGGGACACCGAACACCGGGGAGCTGTTTTTT.

The chain has TRBV12-3 or TRBV12-4 and TRBJ2-1; D remains ambiguous. V was shortened by 5 bases and J by 8 bases, with 7 bases between the two germline ends. The CDR3 totals 11 residues. Written as DNA, the CDR3 is TGTGCCAGCAGTCACGGAGATGAGCAGTTCTTC. Translation gives CASSHGDEQFF.

V is TRBV7-9 and J is TRBJ2-7; D perhaps matches TRBD1 (7 bases). CDR1 and CDR2 (germline): SEHNR, FQNEAQ (reference sequence). V was cut by 1 base and J by 3 bases, with 13 bases left in between. This CDR3 has 15 amino acids. The CDR3 loop reads CASSLGNRGGYEQYF. CDR3 in DNA: TGTGCCAGCAGCTTAGGGAACAGGGGAGGCTACGAGCAGTACTTC.

This clone was recorded once. The chain uses TRBV28 and TRBJ1-2, with TRBD1 matching over 7 bases. The CDR3 sequence is 14 residues long. With 6 bases clipped from V and 8 bases from J, the junction kept 12 bases outside the gene matches. In germline, CDR1 is MDHEN, CDR2 SYDVKM. CDR3 sequence: CASSFRGPEGGYTF. DNA for the CDR3: TGTGCCAGCAGCTTTAGGGGGCCCGAGGGAGGCTACACCTTC.

The chain couples TRBV28 to TRBJ2-1; 11 bases map to TRBD2. The CDR3 has 15 residues. The germline CDR1 and CDR2 sequences are MDHEN and SYDVKM. With V trimmed by 6 bases and J by 12 bases, 13 bases remained unmatched. The CDR3 spells CASSPGLAARRWQFF. In nucleotides, the CDR3 is TGTGCCAGCAGCCCGGGACTAGCGGCCCGCAGATGGCAGTTCTTC.

The chain links TRBV7-2 to TRBJ2-3; D perhaps matches TRBD2 (6 bases). The CDR3 is 14 amino acids. V was cut by 5 bases and J by 2 bases, with 11 bases left in between. Per germline, CDR1 SGHTA and CDR2 FQGNSA. CDR3 sequence reads: CASSGRDFTDTQYF. CDR3 sequence (DNA): TGTGCCAGCAGCGGGCGGGACTTCACAGATACGCAGTATTTT.

This chain joins TRBV10-3 and TRBJ2-7, with 10 bases identical to TRBD1. Germline V lookup: CDR1 ENHRY, CDR2 SYGVKD. V trimming: 8 bases; J trimming: 5 bases; junction bases outside the gene matches: 6. The CDR3 covers 13 residues. In nucleotides, the CDR3 is TGTGCCATCGGAGACAGGGGGCACAACGAGCAGTACTTC. This encodes CAIGDRGHNEQYF.

J is TRBJ1-1 and V is TRBV18, with a weak D call TRBD1 (6 bases). Germline V gives CDR1 KGHSH, CDR2 LQKENI. V was shortened by 1 base and J by 9 bases, with 15 bases between the two germline ends. CDR3 length: 14 residues. This CDR3 is CASSPLNEDRKAFF. The DNA for the CDR3 is TGTGCCAGCTCACCACTGAATGAGGACAGAAAAGCTTTCTTT.

The chain combines TRBV7-6 with TRBJ2-1; 9 bases are a match to TRBD2. Germline V lookup: CDR1 SGHVS, CDR2 FNYEAQ. CDR3 length: 15 residues. V gave up 5 bases and J gave up 5 bases; unmatched junction bases: 7. The CDR3 reads CASSPRLAADNEQFF. The CDR3 bases are TGTGCCAGCAGCCCCCGACTAGCGGCAGACAATGAGCAGTTCTTC.

The V call is TRBV7-8, the J call TRBJ1-5; D is unresolved. V shed 0 bases and J shed 4 bases, with 4 bases lying between them. CDR1 is SGHVS and CDR2 is FQNEAQ in the germline V gene. The CDR3 is made up of 13 amino acids. This CDR3 reads CASSLASNQPQHF. Written as DNA, the CDR3 is TGTGCCAGCAGCTTAGCTTCGAATCAGCCCCAGCATTTT.

The rearrangement joins TRBV7-8 to TRBJ1-1; a possible D gene is TRBD1 (6 bases). Germline CDR1 and CDR2: SGHVS and FQNEAQ. This CDR3 has 14 amino acids. V lost 8 bases and J 0 bases, leaving 13 bases between the germline ends. DNA for the CDR3: TGTGCCAGCGCCGGGCAGGGGATGAACACTGAAGCTTTCTTT. Translated: CASAGQGMNTEAFF.

The chain employs TRBV7-9 and TRBJ2-7; possibly TRBD1 for D (5 bases). This CDR3 region has 13 residues. Germline V gene data show CDR1 as SEHNR and CDR2 as FQNEAQ (reference sequence). V was pared by 5 bases and J by 3 bases, with 11 bases between. CDR3 sequence: CASSKTTDYEQYF. The CDR3, as DNA: TGTGCCAGCAGCAAAACGACAGACTACGAGCAGTACTTC.

The rearrangement uses TRBV28 and TRBJ2-2; 8 bases are a match to TRBD2. V dropped 9 bases and J dropped 6; count of bases not matched to a gene: 0. The V gene's germline CDR1 is MDHEN and CDR2 SYDVKM. This CDR3 has 11 amino acids. In DNA form, the CDR3 reads TGTGCCAGTAGCGGGGCCGGGGAGCTGTTTTTT. This sequence encodes CASSGAGELFF.

J is TRBJ1-1 and V is TRBV18; TRBD1 might be the D (5 bases). The germline V gene encodes CDR1 KGHSH and CDR2 LQKENI. V was clipped by 8 bases and J by 0 bases, with 10 bases between them. The CDR3 loop spans 13 amino acids. The CDR3 region has the DNA TGTGCCAGCACCCGGGACTTGAACACTGAAGCTTTCTTT. Translated: CASTRDLNTEAFF.

CDR3 sequence reads: CSVDRETQYF. The CDR3 DNA follows: TGCAGCGTTGATAGAGAGACCCAGTACTTC. The chain employs TRBV29-1 and TRBJ2-5; D is unresolved. The CDR3 runs 10 residues. The V end was cut by 3 bases, the J end by 4 bases, with 3 bases between. CDR1 is SQVTM, CDR2 ANQGSEA, per germline.

Details on this clone: The junction does not match germline at one end; this may be a read error. The genes are TRBV9 and TRBJ2-2; possibly TRBD1 for D (6 bases). The CDR3 covers 16 residues. Germline assignment: CDR1 SGDLS and CDR2 YYNGEE. In nucleotides, the CDR3 is TGTGCCAGCAGCGTAGAAGGGGGACCCAACAGCGGGGAGCTGTTTTTT. Residues: CASSVEGGPNSGELFF.

The CDR3 sequence: CASRRQGSGDYEQYF. Written as DNA, the CDR3 is TGCGCCAGCCGTCGACAGGGGTCCGGGGATTACGAGCAGTACTTC. The rearrangement uses TRBV4-1 and TRBJ2-7; 8 bases match TRBD1. The CDR3 totals 15 residues. Trimming removed 8 bases from V and 4 bases from J; junction bases left unmatched: 13. Germline assignment: CDR1 MGHRA and CDR2 YSYEKL.